The rows below give T cell receptor beta chains drawn from one sample of a study of human T cells and chemical hapten exposure. TCRdb called the RACE reads again in MiXCR, with one record for every CDR3 protein. This sample carries a few hundred thousand distinct CDR3 sequences, 5% to 6.5% of them seen once, and the ten largest clones take about 8.2%. Sample: whole blood, taken in connection with sensitization to the hapten diphenylcyclopropenone (DPC). These receptors all stem from a woman under 30 with alopecia areata. Some clones in this sample may be carry-over from other donors' samples. Each CDR3 is given with its conserved first and last residue. D genes are given only for firm matches. Size is stated for part of the rows, as once, few or many counts, or as a class when the clone is expanded.

TRBJ1-2,TRBV10-3,NA,TRBD1,CAITPGQDNYGYTF,TGTGCCATCACCCCGGGACAGGATAACTATGGCTACACCTTC
TRBJ2-5,TRBV12-3/TRBV12-4,NA,TRBD1,CASGFRGLGETQYF,TGTGCCAGCGGGTTCAGGGGGCTAGGAGAGACCCAGTACTTC
TRBJ2-1,TRBV28,few,TRBD2,CASSASGGARNEQFF,TGTGCCAGCAGTGCTAGCGGGGGGGCTAGGAATGAGCAGTTCTTC
TRBJ2-1,TRBV6-5,NA,NA,CASSRSRTYNEQFF,TGTGCCAGCAGTAGGTCTAGGACCTACAATGAGCAGTTCTTC
TRBJ1-1,TRBV7-9,NA,NA,CASHGGLNTEAFF,TGTGCCAGCCACGGCGGATTAAACACTGAAGCTTTCTTT
TRBJ1-2,TRBV4-3,NA,NA,CASSQDGTDPRGYTF,TGCGCCAGCAGCCAAGATGGTACAGACCCTAGGGGCTACACCTTC
TRBJ2-1,TRBV12-3/TRBV12-4,few,TRBD2,CASSLERGPNEQFF,TGTGCCAGCAGTTTGGAGCGGGGGCCCAATGAGCAGTTCTTC
TRBJ1-5,TRBV7-8,few,TRBD1,CASSPGTGRSNQPQHF,TGTGCCAGCAGCCCCGGGACAGGGAGAAGCAATCAGCCCCAGCATTTT
TRBJ1-2,TRBV7-9,NA,NA,CASSSWGGYGYGYTF,TGTGCCAGCAGCTCCTGGGGGGGTTACGGCTATGGCTACACCTTC
TRBJ2-2,TRBV4-3,few,NA,CASSLWDFGELFF,TGCGCCAGCAGCCTTTGGGACTTCGGAGAGCTGTTTTTT
TRBJ1-3,TRBV9,few,NA,CASSVAENGQNTIYF,TGTGCCAGCAGCGTAGCTGAGAACGGCCAAAACACCATATATTTT
TRBJ1-5,TRBV7-9,few,NA,CASSPGPTGGDQPQHF,TGTGCCAGCAGCCCAGGTCCTACGGGTGGGGATCAGCCCCAGCATTTT
TRBJ1-5,TRBV2,NA,NA,CASSAVVSNQPQHF,TGTGCCAGCAGTGCTGTAGTTAGCAATCAGCCCCAGCATTTT
TRBJ2-7,TRBV2,few,NA,CASSTQGSSYEQYF,TGTGCCAGCAGTACCCAGGGAAGCTCCTACGAGCAGTACTTC